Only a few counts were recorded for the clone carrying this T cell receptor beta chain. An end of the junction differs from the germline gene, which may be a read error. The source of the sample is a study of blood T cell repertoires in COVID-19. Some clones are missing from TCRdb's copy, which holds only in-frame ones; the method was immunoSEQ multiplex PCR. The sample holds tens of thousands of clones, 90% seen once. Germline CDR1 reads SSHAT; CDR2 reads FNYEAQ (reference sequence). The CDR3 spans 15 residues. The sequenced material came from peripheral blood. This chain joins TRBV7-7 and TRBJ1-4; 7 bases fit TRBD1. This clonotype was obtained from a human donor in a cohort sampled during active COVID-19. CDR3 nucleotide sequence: TGTGCTAGCAGCTTGGGGACAGCTCCTAATGAAAAACTGTTTTTT. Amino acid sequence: CASSLGTAPNEKLFF. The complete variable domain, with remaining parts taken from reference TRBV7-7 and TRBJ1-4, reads GAGVSQSPRYKVTKRGQDVTLRCDPISSHATLYWYQQALGQGPEFLTYFNYEAQPDKSGLPSDRFSAERPEGSISTLTIQRTEQRDSAMYRCASSLGTAPNEKLFFGSGTQLSVL.